These T cell receptor beta chains were read from a single sample in a study of T cell responses to AZD1222 COVID-19 vaccine. The protocol was immunoSEQ multiplex PCR, while the TCRdb copy is restricted to in-frame clones and leaves out a portion. The sample has some 180,000 clones; about 89% are singletons. The material was peripheral blood, obtained 28 days after the second AZD1222 dose. Receptor source: an adult who received the AZD1222 COVID-19 vaccine. The CDR3 runs from the conserved cysteine through the conserved F or W. D genes are given only for firm matches. Size is omitted from some rows. Given values are once, few, many or a class for expanded clones.

CDR3nt	CDR3aa	abundance	d_gene	v_gene	len	j_gene
TGTGCCAGCAGTTTATCCACAGGGCTTGACTACGAGCAGTACTTC	CASSLSTGLDYEQYF	NA	NA	TRBV27	15	TRBJ2-7
TGTGCCAGCAGTCTCAGGGCAAGCTCCTACGAGCAGTACTTC	CASSLRASSYEQYF	NA	NA	TRBV6-5	14	TRBJ2-7
TGTGCCAGCAGCGGGACAGGGGGAAGTTATGGCTACACCTTC	CASSGTGGSYGYTF	few	TRBD1	TRBV5-4	14	TRBJ1-2
TGTGCGTCCTCTAACAGGGGCGGAAACCAAGAGACCCAGTACTTC	CASSNRGGNQETQYF	NA	TRBD1	TRBV19	15	TRBJ2-5
TGTGCCAGCAGCGTAGATGGGATTACCGGGGAGCTGTTTTTT	CASSVDGITGELFF	NA	NA	TRBV9	14	TRBJ2-2
TGTGCCAGCAGCCCAGGGCCGGGACAGGGTTTGAGCGAGCAGTACTTC	CASSPGPGQGLSEQYF	NA	TRBD1	TRBV7-3	16	TRBJ2-7
TGCAGCGCTAACGGGCTAGCGGGGGGGGCAGATACGCAGTATTTT	CSANGLAGGADTQYF	NA	TRBD2	TRBV29-1	15	TRBJ2-3
TGTGCCAGCAGAGGACGGCTCCAAGAGACCCAGTACTTC	CASRGRLQETQYF	NA	NA	TRBV5-5	13	TRBJ2-5
TGCGCCAGCACTCCGGGGGCAGGACCCTACGAGCAGTACTTC	CASTPGAGPYEQYF	NA	NA	TRBV5-1	14	TRBJ2-7
TGTGCCAGCAGCATTCCCGGGACGGGGTTGGACTACAATGAGCAGTTCTTC	CASSIPGTGLDYNEQFF	NA	NA	TRBV13	17	TRBJ2-1
TGTGCCAGCAGGGGACAGGGGAAGGCCTACGAGCAGTACTTC	CASRGQGKAYEQYF	NA	TRBD1	TRBV25-1	14	TRBJ2-7
TGTGCCAGCAGCGCCAGACCCTACAATGAGCAGTTCTTC	CASSARPYNEQFF	once	NA	TRBV6-5	13	TRBJ2-1
TGCGCCAGCAGCCAAGTTCACCGGGAGACCGGGGAGCTGTTTTTT	CASSQVHRETGELFF	once	NA	TRBV4-1	15	TRBJ2-2
TGTGCCAGCAGCCAACGACAGGCCGTTAATGAAAAACTGTTTTTT	CASSQRQAVNEKLFF	NA	NA	TRBV4-2	15	TRBJ1-4
TGTGCCAGCTCCCCTGGGGGGCAGAACGAGCAGTACTTC	CASSPGGQNEQYF	NA	NA	TRBV18	13	TRBJ2-7
TGTGCCAGCAGCGTAGGGGAGAGCGGGAGTCTTTACGAGCAGTACTTC	CASSVGESGSLYEQYF	NA	TRBD2	TRBV9	16	TRBJ2-7
TGTGCCAGCAGCGTCCTCCCGGGGACTGAAGCTTTCTTT	CASSVLPGTEAFF	NA	NA	TRBV7-2	13	TRBJ1-1
TGTGCCAGCAGTCGCTTGGGACAGGGTCATTCACCCCTCCACTTT	CASSRLGQGHSPLHF	NA	TRBD1	TRBV2	15	TRBJ1-6
TGTGCCAGCAGCCCCCGGACACTTTACAATGAGCAGTTCTTC	CASSPRTLYNEQFF	once	NA	TRBV14	14	TRBJ2-1
TGTGCCAGCAGTGACTGGGGACTGAACACCTCAGGAAACACCATATATTTT	CASSDWGLNTSGNTIYF	NA	NA	TRBV6-4	17	TRBJ1-3
TGTGCCACCAGTGATTCGGGGCGCACTTACAATGAGCAGTTCTTC	CATSDSGRTYNEQFF	NA	NA	TRBV24-1	15	TRBJ2-1
TGTGCCAGCAGTGAGGTATGGGGGGTTGGGTCCAATCAGCCCCAGCATTTT	CASSEVWGVGSNQPQHF	NA	NA	TRBV6-1	17	TRBJ1-5
TGTGCCAGCAGCAAATCGGGAAGCCGGAGGGCCCAGGGCTTGACCTACGAGCAGTACTTC	CASSKSGSRRAQGLTYEQYF	NA	NA	TRBV21-1	20	TRBJ2-7
TGTGCCAGCAGCTTAGTAGGGGGATATGAGCAGTTCTTC	CASSLVGGYEQFF	NA	NA	TRBV7-9	13	TRBJ2-1
TGTGCCAGTAGCGCCGGACAACTGAACACTGAAGCTTTCTTT	CASSAGQLNTEAFF	NA	NA	TRBV19	14	TRBJ1-1
TGTGCCAGCAGTACGGACCGAAGCTCTGGAAACACCATATATTTT	CASSTDRSSGNTIYF	NA	NA	TRBV5-6	15	TRBJ1-3
TGTGCCAGCAGCTTTGGGACTAGCGGGGGCCACGAGCAGTACTTC	CASSFGTSGGHEQYF	NA	TRBD2	TRBV4-2	15	TRBJ2-7
TGCGCCAGCAGCTTCTCAGGGGGCGATCAGCCCCAGCATTTT	CASSFSGGDQPQHF	NA	TRBD1	TRBV5-1	14	TRBJ1-5
TGTGCCAGCAGCATGAGGACAGGCTATGGCTACACCTTC	CASSMRTGYGYTF	NA	TRBD1	TRBV7-9	13	TRBJ1-2
TGCGCCAGCAGCTTGGCAACGGACAGAAACACTGAAGCTTTCTTT	CASSLATDRNTEAFF	NA	NA	TRBV5-1	15	TRBJ1-1
TGTGCCAGTAGTACCGTAACAGGGGGCAATCAGCCCCAGCATTTT	CASSTVTGGNQPQHF	NA	TRBD1	TRBV19	15	TRBJ1-5
TGTGCCAGCCGGGCCTACAATGAGCAGTTCTTC	CASRAYNEQFF	NA	NA	TRBV27	11	TRBJ2-1
TGTGCCAGTAGTGCCCGGGGGGCCGGGGAGCTGTTTTTT	CASSARGAGELFF	NA	TRBD2	TRBV19	13	TRBJ2-2
TGTGCCAGCAGGCACCGGGACAGCGACTTCCAAGAAAAACTGTTTTTT	CASRHRDSDFQEKLFF	NA	TRBD1	TRBV6-6	16	TRBJ1-4
TGTGCCAGCAGTTTTGGTACTGGAAACACCATATATTTT	CASSFGTGNTIYF	NA	NA	TRBV12-3/TRBV12-4	13	TRBJ1-3
TGTGCCAGCAGTCCGGACAGGGTTTGGGAGACCCAGTACTTC	CASSPDRVWETQYF	NA	TRBD1	TRBV27	14	TRBJ2-5
TGTGCCAGCAGTTACTCCAGGGTCGCGAACACCGGGGAGCTGTTTTTT	CASSYSRVANTGELFF	NA	NA	TRBV6-5	16	TRBJ2-2
TGCGCCAGCAGCCCGGGCCAAGGGTCTAGAGAGACCCAGTACTTC	CASSPGQGSRETQYF	NA	NA	TRBV5-1	15	TRBJ2-5
TGTGCCAGCAGCTTAACGTTCCGGACTAGCGGGAAGACAGATACGCAGTATTTT	CASSLTFRTSGKTDTQYF	NA	TRBD2	TRBV7-3	18	TRBJ2-3
TGTGCCAGCAAGGTGGAGGGACTAAACACCGGGGAGCTGTTTTTT	CASKVEGLNTGELFF	once	TRBD2	TRBV27	15	TRBJ2-2
TGTGCCAGCAGCTCACAGGGGGGGAACACTGAAGCTTTCTTT	CASSSQGGNTEAFF	NA	TRBD1	TRBV7-2	14	TRBJ1-1
TGTGCCAGCAGCAGGGGGACCAGGGGCGGAGGCGATCAGCCCCAGCATTTT	CASSRGTRGGGDQPQHF	NA	NA	TRBV21-1	17	TRBJ1-5
TGTGCCTGGAGTGTACTGGATGAGCAGTTCTTC	CAWSVLDEQFF	NA	NA	TRBV30	11	TRBJ2-1
TGTGCCAGTAGTATAGAAGGCGGAGGTCAGCCCCAGCATTTT	CASSIEGGGQPQHF	NA	NA	TRBV19	14	TRBJ1-5
TGTGCCAGCTCACTTACGGGACAATACAATCAGCCCCAGCATTTT	CASSLTGQYNQPQHF	NA	NA	TRBV18	15	TRBJ1-5